The source of this T cell receptor beta chain is a study of blood T cell repertoires in COVID-19. Study context: Sources were T cells, B-cell-depleted T cells, or PBMCs; the material itself was cDNA or gDNA.

CDR1 is LGHDT and CDR2 is YNNKEL in the germline V gene (reference sequence). V lost 4 bases and J lost 8, with 17 bases in between. The CDR3 extends over 14 amino acids. As originally analysed: The assay estimated nucleated cells by amplifying reference gene primers. Clones were read by immunoSEQ multiplex PCR, and TCRdb kept only the in-frame ones, dropping some. The V and J calls and clone size are taken from that table; D and trimming were inferred from the DNA. Here the sample spans 130,000 or so clones, 86% being singletons. The chain carries TRBV3-1 (or the pseudogene TRBV3-2) and TRBJ1-1, with TRBD1 as a possible D gene (5 bases). The source material was peripheral blood. The source is a woman in her sixties with acute or convalescent COVID-19. CDR3 protein: CASSPKGRGGEAFF. Written as DNA, the CDR3 is TGTGCCAGCAGCCCCAAAGGAAGGGGCGGCGAAGCTTTCTTT.